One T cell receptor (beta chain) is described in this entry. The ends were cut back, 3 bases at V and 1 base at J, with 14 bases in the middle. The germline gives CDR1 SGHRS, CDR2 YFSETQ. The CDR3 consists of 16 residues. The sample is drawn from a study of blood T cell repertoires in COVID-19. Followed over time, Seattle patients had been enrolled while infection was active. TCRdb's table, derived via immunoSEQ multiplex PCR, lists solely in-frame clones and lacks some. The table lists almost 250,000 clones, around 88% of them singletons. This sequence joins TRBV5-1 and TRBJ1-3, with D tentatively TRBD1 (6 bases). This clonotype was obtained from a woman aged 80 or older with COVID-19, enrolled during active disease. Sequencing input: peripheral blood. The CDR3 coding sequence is TGCGCCAGCAGCTGGAACGGACAGACATCTGGAAACACCATATATTTT. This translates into CASSWNGQTSGNTIYF.